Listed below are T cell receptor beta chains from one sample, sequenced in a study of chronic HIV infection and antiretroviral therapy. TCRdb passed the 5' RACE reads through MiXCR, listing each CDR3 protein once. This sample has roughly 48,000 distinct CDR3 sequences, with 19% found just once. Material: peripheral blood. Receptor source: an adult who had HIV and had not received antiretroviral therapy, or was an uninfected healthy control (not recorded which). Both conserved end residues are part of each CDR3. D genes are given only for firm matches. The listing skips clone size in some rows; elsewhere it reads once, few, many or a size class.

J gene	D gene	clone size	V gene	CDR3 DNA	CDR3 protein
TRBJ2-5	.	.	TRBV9	TGTGCCAGCAGCGTAGCGGGAGTTGAGACCCAGTACTTC	CASSVAGVETQYF
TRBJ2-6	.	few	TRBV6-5	TGTGCCAGCCTACAGCCCCGCGGGGCCAACGTCCTGACTTTC	CASLQPRGANVLTF
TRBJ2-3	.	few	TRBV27	TGTGCCAGCAGTGAACACACAGATACGCAGTATTTT	CASSEHTDTQYF
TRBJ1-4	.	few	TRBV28	TGTGCCAGCAGTTTAATGGTTCTGGGAGGGGTTAATGAAAAACTGTTTTTT	CASSLMVLGGVNEKLFF
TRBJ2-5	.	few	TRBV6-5	TGTGCCAGCCTTCCGTCAGGGTTCCAAGAGACCCAGTACTTC	CASLPSGFQETQYF
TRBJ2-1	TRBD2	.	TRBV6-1	TGTGCCAGCAGTGAACCTAGCGGGAGATCCTACAATGAGCAGTTCTTC	CASSEPSGRSYNEQFF
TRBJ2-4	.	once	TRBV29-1	TGCAGCGTTGAAATAGCCAAAAACATTCAGTACTTC	CSVEIAKNIQYF
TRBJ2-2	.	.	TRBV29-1	TGCAGCGTTGAAGTACGGGGTACCGGGGAGCTGTTTTTT	CSVEVRGTGELFF
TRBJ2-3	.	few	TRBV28	TGTGCCAGCAGTTTAGGTATAGGCTCTAGCACAGATACGCAGTATTTT	CASSLGIGSSTDTQYF
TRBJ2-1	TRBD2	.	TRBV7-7	TGTGCTAGCAGCTCTATAGCGGGAGTTGAGCAGTTCTTC	CASSSIAGVEQFF
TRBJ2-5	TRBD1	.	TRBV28	TGTGCCAGCAGTTTATCTCTTCCAGGGGGAACCCAAGAGACCCAGTACTTC	CASSLSLPGGTQETQYF
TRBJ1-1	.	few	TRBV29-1	TGCAGCGTCGATGGACAGACCACTGAAGCTTTCTTT	CSVDGQTTEAFF
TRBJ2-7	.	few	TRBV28	TGTGCCAGCAGTTTAATTGCCCGTCAAAGGGAGCAGTACTTC	CASSLIARQREQYF